Sequencing of this T cell receptor (beta chain) was carried out in a study of shared clonotypes between healthy human individuals. Study background: Three CD4 naive, three CD4 memory, two CD8 naive and one CD8 memory plate were used per donor.

For each subset, genomic DNA was distributed in equal portions over several immunoSEQ plates. Assay used: immunoSEQ multiplex PCR; TCRdb lists only in-frame clones, some missing. The profile shows some 1.4 million clones, roughly 96% of them singletons. CD4+ cells yielded CD45RA+ naive and CD45RA-negative memory subsets. The CDR3 runs 15 residues. With 4 bases clipped from V and 4 bases from J, the junction kept 4 bases outside the gene matches. Germline V gene sequence: CDR1 SGHDT, CDR2 YYEEEE. Sequenced: naive CD4+ T cells sorted from blood. Documented subset: CD45RA+ positively selected. The clonotype comes from a man in his thirties or forties in good health. The chain has TRBV5-6 and TRBJ2-1; TRBD2 aligns across 11 bases. CDR3 in DNA: TGTGCCAGCAGCACGGGACTAGCGGTATACAATGAGCAGTTCTTC. The encoded protein is CASSTGLAVYNEQFF.